The present TCR beta chain was sequenced within a study of T cells after yellow fever vaccination. The wider study: Preparation used SMART-Seq v4 Ultra Low Input for the low-cell-number fractions. Study-wide results and caveats: At less than 97% for CD4 and almost 90% for CD8, most primary-vaccination clones showed up again after the booster.

A process of 5'RACE template switching, which added a universal primer site and UMIs, was used to make TCR cDNA. TCRdb itself ran the 5' RACE reads through MiXCR, one entry per CDR3 protein. The profile shows about 260,000 distinct CDR3 sequences, about 5.2% of them singletons. J gave up 5 bases and V 4 bases, and 4 bases lay outside the gene matches. The CDR3 covers 13 residues. Germline values: CDR1 SGHNT, CDR2 YYREEE (reference sequence). Regarding this clonotype: Its antigen remains unknown.

V usage is TRBV5-4 and J usage is TRBJ2-7; 9 bases fit TRBD1. The source material was CD4+ T cells sorted from PBMCs, sampled on the day of the yellow fever booster vaccination. This TCR derives from a man between 18 and 35 years old who received the YFV17D yellow fever vaccine. DNA for the CDR3: TGTGCCAGCAGCAAACAGGGGGCGGACGAGCAGTACGTC. This encodes CASSKQGADEQYV.